The sequence of this T cell receptor (beta chain) was determined in a study of CD8+CD57+ T cells in acquired aplastic anemia. Points from the study as a whole: Common to patients and controls were approximately 30 CD8+ CDR3 sequences.

Trimming stripped 0 bases from V and 3 bases from J, with 10 bases between. Germline V gives CDR1 SGDLS, CDR2 YYNGEE. This CDR3 has 14 residues. For this clonotype: As yet, its antigen is unknown.

Genomic DNA constituted the template upon which TCR beta VDJ and CDR3 profiling was performed. Each CDR3 protein is one row after TCRdb ran MiXCR on the reads. The data contain over 250,000 distinct CDR3 sequences, under 60% of them singletons. An expansion of CD8+CD57+ cells by flow cytometry had been shown in patients chosen for sequencing. Every patient had severe acquired aplastic anemia. The receptor was derived from a human donor with aplastic anemia. Sequencing used sorted CD4+, CD8+, or CD8+CD57+ T cells (not recorded which) from PBMCs. This sequence joins TRBV9 and TRBJ2-7; maybe TRBD2 (5 bases). CDR3 nucleotides: TGTGCCAGCAGCGTAGGGACGGGGTTCTACGAGCAGTACTTC. Translation: CASSVGTGFYEQYF. The variable domain in full, completed from reference TRBV9 and TRBJ2-7, reads DSGVTQTPKHLITATGQRVTLRCSPRSGDLSVYWYQQSLDQGLQFLIQYYNGEERAKGNILERFSAQQFPDLHSELNLSSLELGDSALYFCASSVGTGFYEQYFGPGTRLTVT.